The present TCR beta chain was sequenced within a study of blood T cells in healthy people across ages. PCR was performed a second time for roughly 6 to 12 cycles using a sample-barcoded 5' primer and a J-beta primer mix. TCRdb analysed the 5' RACE reads with MiXCR anew, one entry per CDR3 protein. Of 550,000 to 750,000 distinct CDR3 sequences listed, 21% are singletons. The germline gives CDR1 MNHEY, CDR2 SVGEGT. The CDR3 covers 14 residues. The sample taken for sequencing was blood. This clonotype was obtained from an older man in good health. The rearrangement uses TRBV6-2 or TRBV6-3 and TRBJ2-5, with TRBD2 matching over 10 bases. Matching the DNA end better, TRBJ2-1 makes the J call doubtful. The CDR3 DNA follows: TGTGCCAGCACGGGACTAGCGCGGCACAATGAGCAGTTCTTC. It encodes CASTGLARHNEQFF.